The clone carrying this T cell receptor beta chain was observed a single time. What it recognizes is unknown. The sample comes from a study of CD8+CD57+ T cells in acquired aplastic anemia. Study-wide context: Sorting CD4+ and CD8+ cells gave DNA averaging about 3.2 ug. For CD4+ cells, healthy donors had an average of roughly 11 million reads. The study's findings and limits: Patients and controls turned out to have 25 to 35 CD8+ CDR3 sequences in common. Significant differences in CD8+ Simpson's diversity were not observed between patients and controls.

The study profiled TCR beta VDJ and CDR3 using genomic DNA as template. A single record per CDR3 protein comes from TCRdb applying MiXCR to the reads. The sample includes some 190,000 distinct CDR3 sequences, under 55% seen only once; the top ten take around 2.7%. Trimming removed 5 bases at V and 10 bases at J, with 19 bases between. The CDR3 loop spans 15 amino acids. The V gene's germline CDR1 is SGHTS and CDR2 YDEGEE. Specimen: sorted CD4+, CD8+, or CD8+CD57+ T cells (not recorded which) from PBMCs. V usage is TRBV5-8 and J usage is TRBJ1-6, with a weak D call TRBD1 (5 bases). The origin of this receptor is a human donor in good health. This CDR3 reads CASRVIRGQRSPLHF. In DNA form, the CDR3 reads TGTGCCAGCAGGGTTATCCGGGGCCAAAGATCACCCCTCCACTTT.